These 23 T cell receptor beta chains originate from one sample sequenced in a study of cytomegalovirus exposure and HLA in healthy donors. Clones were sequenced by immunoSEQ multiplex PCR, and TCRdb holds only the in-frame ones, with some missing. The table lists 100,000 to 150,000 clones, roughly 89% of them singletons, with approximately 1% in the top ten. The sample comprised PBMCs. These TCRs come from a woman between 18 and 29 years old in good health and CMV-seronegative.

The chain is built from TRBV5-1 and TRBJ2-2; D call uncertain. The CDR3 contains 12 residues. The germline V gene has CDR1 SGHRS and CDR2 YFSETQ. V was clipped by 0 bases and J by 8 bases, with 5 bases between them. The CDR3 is CASSLAGGELFF. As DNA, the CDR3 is TGCGCCAGCAGCTTGGCCGGGGGGGAGCTGTTTTTT.

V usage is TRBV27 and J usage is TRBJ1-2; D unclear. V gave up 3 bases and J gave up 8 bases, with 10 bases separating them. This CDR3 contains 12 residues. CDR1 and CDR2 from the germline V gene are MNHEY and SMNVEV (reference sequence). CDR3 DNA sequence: TGTGCCAGCAGTTTTGTTGGCAAGGGCTACACCTTC. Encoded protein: CASSFVGKGYTF.

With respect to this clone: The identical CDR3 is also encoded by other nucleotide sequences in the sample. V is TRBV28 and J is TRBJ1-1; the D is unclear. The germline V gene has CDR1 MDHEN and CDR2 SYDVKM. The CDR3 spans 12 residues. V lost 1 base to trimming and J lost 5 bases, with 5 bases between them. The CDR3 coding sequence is TGTGCCAGCAGTTTATCCAGGACTGAAGCTTTCTTT. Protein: CASSLSRTEAFF.

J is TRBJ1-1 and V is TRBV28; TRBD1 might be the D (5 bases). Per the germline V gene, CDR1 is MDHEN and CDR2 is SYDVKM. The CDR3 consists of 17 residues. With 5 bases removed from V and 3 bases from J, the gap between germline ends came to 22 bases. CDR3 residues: CASSPRRWTAGDTEAFF. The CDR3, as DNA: TGTGCCAGCAGTCCCCGAAGGTGGACGGCGGGGGACACTGAAGCTTTCTTT.

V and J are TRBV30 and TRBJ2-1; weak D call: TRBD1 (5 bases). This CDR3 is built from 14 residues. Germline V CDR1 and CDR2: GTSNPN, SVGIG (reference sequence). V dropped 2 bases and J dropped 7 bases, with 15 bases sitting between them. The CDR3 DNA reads TGTGCCTGGAGTACAGGTTTATTAGGGAATGAGCAGTTCTTC. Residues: CAWSTGLLGNEQFF.

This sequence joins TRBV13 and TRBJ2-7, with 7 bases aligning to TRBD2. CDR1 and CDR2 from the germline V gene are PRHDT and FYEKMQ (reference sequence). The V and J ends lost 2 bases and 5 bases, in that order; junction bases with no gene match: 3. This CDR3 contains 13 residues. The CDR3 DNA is TGTGCCAGCAGCTTAAGCGGGACCCACGAGCAGTACTTC. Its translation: CASSLSGTHEQYF.

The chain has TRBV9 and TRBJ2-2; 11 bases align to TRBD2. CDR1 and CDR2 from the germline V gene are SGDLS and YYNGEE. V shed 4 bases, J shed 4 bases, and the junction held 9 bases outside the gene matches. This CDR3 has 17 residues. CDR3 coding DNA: TGTGCCAGCAGCCCTCGTGGGACTAGCGGCACCACCGGGGAGCTGTTTTTT. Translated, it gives CASSPRGTSGTTGELFF. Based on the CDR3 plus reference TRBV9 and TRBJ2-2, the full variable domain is DSGVTQTPKHLITATGQRVTLRCSPRSGDLSVYWYQQSLDQGLQFLIQYYNGEERAKGNILERFSAQQFPDLHSELNLSSLELGDSALYFCASSPRGTSGTTGELFFGEGSRLTVL.

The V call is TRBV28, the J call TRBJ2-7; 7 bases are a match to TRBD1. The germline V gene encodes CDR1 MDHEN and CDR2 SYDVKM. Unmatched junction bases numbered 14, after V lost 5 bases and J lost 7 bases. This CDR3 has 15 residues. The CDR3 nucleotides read TGTGCCAGCAGTCAACCGGGACAGACAAAAGGGGAGCAGTACTTC. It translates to CASSQPGQTKGEQYF.

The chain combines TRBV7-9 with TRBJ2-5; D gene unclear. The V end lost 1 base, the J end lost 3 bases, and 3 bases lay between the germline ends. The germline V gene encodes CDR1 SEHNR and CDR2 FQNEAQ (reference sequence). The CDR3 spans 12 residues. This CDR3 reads CASSLGKETQYF. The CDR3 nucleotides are TGTGCCAGCAGCTTAGGTAAAGAGACCCAGTACTTC. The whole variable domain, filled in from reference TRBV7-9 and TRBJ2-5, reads DTGVSQNPRHKITKRGQNVTFRCDPISEHNRLYWYRQTLGQGPEFLTYFQNEAQLEKSRLLSDRFSAERPKGSFSTLEIQRTEQGDSAMYLCASSLGKETQYFGPGTRLLVL.

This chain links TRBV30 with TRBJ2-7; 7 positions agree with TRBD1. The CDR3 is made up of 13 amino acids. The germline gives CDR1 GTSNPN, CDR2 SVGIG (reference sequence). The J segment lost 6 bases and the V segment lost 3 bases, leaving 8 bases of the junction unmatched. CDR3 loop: CAWSPGQWSEQYF. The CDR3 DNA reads TGTGCCTGGAGCCCGGGACAGTGGTCCGAGCAGTACTTC.

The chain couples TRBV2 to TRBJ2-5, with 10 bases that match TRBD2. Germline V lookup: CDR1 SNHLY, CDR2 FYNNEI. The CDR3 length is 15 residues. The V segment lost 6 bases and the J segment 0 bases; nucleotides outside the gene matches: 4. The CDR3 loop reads CASSPGLADQETQYF. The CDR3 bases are TGTGCCAGCAGCCCTGGACTAGCGGACCAAGAGACCCAGTACTTC.

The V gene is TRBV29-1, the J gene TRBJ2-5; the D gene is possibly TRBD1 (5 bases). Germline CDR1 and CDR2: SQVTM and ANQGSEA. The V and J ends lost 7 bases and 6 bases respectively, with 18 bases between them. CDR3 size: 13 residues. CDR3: CSGGQGDGKTQYF. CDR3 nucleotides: TGCAGCGGGGGCCAAGGGGATGGCAAGACCCAGTACTTC.

The CDR3 spells CASSEPQWRAAYEQYF. The CDR3 DNA reads TGCGCCAGCAGTGAGCCACAGTGGCGGGCTGCCTACGAGCAGTACTTC. The chain links TRBV10-2 to TRBJ2-7, with a weak D call TRBD2 (5 bases). V was trimmed by 2 bases and J by 2 bases, leaving 16 bases between them. Germline V gene lookup returns CDR1 WSHSY and CDR2 SAAADI. This CDR3 has 16 amino acids.

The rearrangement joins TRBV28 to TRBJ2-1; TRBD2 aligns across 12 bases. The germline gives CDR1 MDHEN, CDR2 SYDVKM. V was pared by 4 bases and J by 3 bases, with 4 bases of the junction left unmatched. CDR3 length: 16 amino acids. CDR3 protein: CASSSKTSGGYNEQFF. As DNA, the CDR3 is TGTGCCAGCAGTTCTAAGACTAGCGGGGGCTACAATGAGCAGTTCTTC.

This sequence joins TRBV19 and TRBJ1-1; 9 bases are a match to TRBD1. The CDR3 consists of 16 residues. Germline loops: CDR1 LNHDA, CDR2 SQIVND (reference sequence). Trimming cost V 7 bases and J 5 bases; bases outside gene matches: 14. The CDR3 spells CASNQLPGQGWTEAFF. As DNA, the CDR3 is TGTGCCAGTAATCAACTACCGGGACAGGGATGGACTGAAGCTTTCTTT.

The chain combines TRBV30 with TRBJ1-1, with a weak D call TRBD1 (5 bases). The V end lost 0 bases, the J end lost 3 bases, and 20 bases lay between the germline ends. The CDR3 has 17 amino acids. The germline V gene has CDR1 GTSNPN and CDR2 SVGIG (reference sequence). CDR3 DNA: TGTGCCTGGAGTGTAAGTTGGGGGGGGGAGTCCGACACTGAAGCTTTCTTT. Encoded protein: CAWSVSWGGESDTEAFF.

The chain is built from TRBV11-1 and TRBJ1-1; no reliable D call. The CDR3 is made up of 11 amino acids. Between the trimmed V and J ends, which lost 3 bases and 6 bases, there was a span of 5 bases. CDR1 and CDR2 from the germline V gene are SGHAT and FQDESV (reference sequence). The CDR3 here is CASSFIAEAFF. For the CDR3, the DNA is TGTGCCAGCAGCTTTATCGCTGAAGCTTTCTTT.

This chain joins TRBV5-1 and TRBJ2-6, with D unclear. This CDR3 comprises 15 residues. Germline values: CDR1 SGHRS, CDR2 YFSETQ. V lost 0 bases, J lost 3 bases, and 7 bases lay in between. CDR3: CASSLAGDGANVLTF. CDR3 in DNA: TGCGCCAGCAGCTTGGCAGGCGATGGGGCCAACGTCCTGACTTTC.

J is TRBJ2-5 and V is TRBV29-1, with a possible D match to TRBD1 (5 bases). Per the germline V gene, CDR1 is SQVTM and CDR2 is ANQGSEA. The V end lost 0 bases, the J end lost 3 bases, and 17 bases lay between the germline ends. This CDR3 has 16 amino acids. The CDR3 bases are TGCAGCGTTGAAGATCTAGAAGGGGTTCGGGAAGAGACCCAGTACTTC. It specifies CSVEDLEGVREETQYF. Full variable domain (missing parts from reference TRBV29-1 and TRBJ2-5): SAVISQKPSRDICQRGTSLTIQCQVDSQVTMMFWYRQQPGQSLTLIATANQGSEATYESGFVIDKFPISRPNLTFSTLTVSNMSPEDSSIYLCSVEDLEGVREETQYFGPGTRLLVL.

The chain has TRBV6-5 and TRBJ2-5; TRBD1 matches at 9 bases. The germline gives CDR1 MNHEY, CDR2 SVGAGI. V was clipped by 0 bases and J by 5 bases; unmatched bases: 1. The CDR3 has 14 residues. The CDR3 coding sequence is TGTGCCAGCAGTTACTCAGGACAGGGGGAGACCCAGTACTTC. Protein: CASSYSGQGETQYF.

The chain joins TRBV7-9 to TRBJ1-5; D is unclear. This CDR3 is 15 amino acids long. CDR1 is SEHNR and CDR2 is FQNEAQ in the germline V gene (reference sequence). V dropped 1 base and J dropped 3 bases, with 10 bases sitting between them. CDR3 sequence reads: CASSLGDGFNQPQHF. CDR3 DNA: TGTGCCAGCAGCTTAGGAGACGGGTTCAATCAGCCCCAGCATTTT.

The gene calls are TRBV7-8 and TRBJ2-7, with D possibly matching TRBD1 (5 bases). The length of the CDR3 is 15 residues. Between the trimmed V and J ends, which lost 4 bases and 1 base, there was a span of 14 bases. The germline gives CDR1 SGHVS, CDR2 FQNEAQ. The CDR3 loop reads CASSSPLTGSYEQYF. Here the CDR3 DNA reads TGTGCCAGCAGCTCCCCGTTAACAGGATCCTACGAGCAGTACTTC.

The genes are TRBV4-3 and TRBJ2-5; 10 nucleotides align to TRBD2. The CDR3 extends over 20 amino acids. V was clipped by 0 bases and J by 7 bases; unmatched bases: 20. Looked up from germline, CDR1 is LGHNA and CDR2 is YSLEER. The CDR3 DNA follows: TGCGCCAGCAGCCAAGACGTCCTAGCGGGAGAATTAGTCCGCTGGGGGACCCAGTACTTC. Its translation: CASSQDVLAGELVRWGTQYF.